This T cell receptor beta chain came from a study of cytomegalovirus exposure and HLA in healthy donors. As to this clone: Its antigen remains unidentified.

Trimming removed 1 base from V and 2 bases from J, with 10 bases in between. Germline-derived CDR1 and CDR2 are SGHDN and FVKESK. The CDR3 totals 15 residues. Whole-study findings and limits: It was likely that a cluster of highly shared sequence variants was a sequencing artifact. High specificity and sensitivity for cytomegalovirus status were reported for the classifier.

The PCR had 60 Vbeta and 13 Jbeta primers. The assay was immunoSEQ multiplex PCR, and TCRdb's table has in-frame clones only and misses some. The top ten clones hold roughly 0.7% of a sample with over 150,000 clones, 80% of them seen once. The V and J genes are TRBV14 and TRBJ2-3, with a tentative D call TRBD2 (5 bases). The sequenced material came from PBMCs. This clonotype originated in a boy aged 5 to 17 in good health and CMV-seronegative. CDR3 loop: CASSQAPGVTDTQYF. CDR3 sequence (DNA): TGTGCCAGCAGCCAAGCCCCCGGGGTCACAGATACGCAGTATTTT.